Presented here are 5 T cell receptor beta chains from one specimen sequenced in a study of patients and donors after allogeneic stem cell transplantation. TCRdb analysed the RT-PCR reads with MiXCR anew, one entry per CDR3 protein. Of about 230,000 distinct CDR3 sequences in the sample, roughly 14% are singletons; the top ten hold under 14%. Sequencing used blood, either unsorted or a sorted T cell fraction (not recorded which). The receptor set was obtained from a human donor who was either an allogeneic HSCT recipient or a stem cell or donor lymphocyte infusion donor (not recorded which). It is not recorded whose cells these are; they may come from a transplant donor.

The chain carries TRBV4-2 and TRBJ1-6; 8 nucleotides align to TRBD1. J lost 11 bases, V lost 0 bases, and 6 bases had no gene match. The V gene's germline CDR1 is LGHNA and CDR2 YNFKEQ. This CDR3 spans 15 amino acids. The CDR3 is CASSQDPGQGAPLHF. Here the CDR3 DNA reads TGTGCCAGCAGCCAAGACCCCGGACAGGGAGCACCCCTCCACTTT.

This clonotype has more than one count but fewer than ten. The CDR3 is CASGKINSPLHF. The CDR3 DNA sequence: TGTGCCAGCGGCAAAATTAATTCACCCCTCCACTTT. V usage is TRBV6-5 and J usage is TRBJ1-6, with no clear D. The ends were cut back, 8 bases at V and 6 bases at J, with 8 bases in the middle. The germline gives CDR1 MNHEY, CDR2 SVGAGI. CDR3 length: 12 amino acids.

This clonotype was counted at least ten times. The chain joins TRBV27 to TRBJ2-6, with D unresolved. This CDR3 has 15 amino acids. In germline, CDR1 is MNHEY, CDR2 SMNVEV (reference sequence). The V end lost 3 bases, the J end lost 0 bases, and 6 bases lay between the germline ends. The CDR3: CASSFVHSGANVLTF. As DNA, the CDR3 is TGTGCCAGCAGTTTTGTCCACTCTGGGGCCAACGTCCTGACTTTC.

This clonotype occurred many times. The chain joins TRBV20-1 to TRBJ1-5; 8 bases match TRBD1. The germline gives CDR1 DFQATT, CDR2 SNEGSKA (reference sequence). Germline trimming cut 6 bases from V and 1 base from J; bases unmatched to any gene: 8. The CDR3 runs 15 residues. The CDR3 loop is CSAGGQGGSNQPQHF. The CDR3 nucleotides are TGCAGTGCAGGAGGACAGGGAGGAAGCAATCAGCCCCAGCATTTT.

A note on this clonotype: One junction end does not reproduce the germline sequence, and a read error may be involved. This chain links TRBV3-1 with TRBJ2-5; 8 bases agree with TRBD1. CDR1 and CDR2 from the germline V gene are LGHDT and YNNKEL (reference sequence). The CDR3 is 16 amino acids. The CDR3 DNA reads as TGTGCCAGCAACCAAGGGGGGCAGGGGGCTTGGGAGACCCAGTACTTC. Its translation is CASNQGGQGAWETQYF.